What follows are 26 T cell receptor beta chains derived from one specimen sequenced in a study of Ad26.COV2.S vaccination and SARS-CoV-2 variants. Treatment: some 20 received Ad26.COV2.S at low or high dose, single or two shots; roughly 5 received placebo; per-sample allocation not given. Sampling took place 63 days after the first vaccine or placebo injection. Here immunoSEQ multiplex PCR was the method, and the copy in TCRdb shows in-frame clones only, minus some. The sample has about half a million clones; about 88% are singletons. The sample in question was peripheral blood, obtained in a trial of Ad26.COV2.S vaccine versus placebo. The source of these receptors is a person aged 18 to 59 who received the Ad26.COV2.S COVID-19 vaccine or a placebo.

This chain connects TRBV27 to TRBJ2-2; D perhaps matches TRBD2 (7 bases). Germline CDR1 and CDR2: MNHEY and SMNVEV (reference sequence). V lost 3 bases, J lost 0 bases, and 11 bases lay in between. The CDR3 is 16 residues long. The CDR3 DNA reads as TGTGCCAGCAGTTTGTCGGGGGGCACGAACACCGGGGAGCTGTTTTTT. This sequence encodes CASSLSGGTNTGELFF.

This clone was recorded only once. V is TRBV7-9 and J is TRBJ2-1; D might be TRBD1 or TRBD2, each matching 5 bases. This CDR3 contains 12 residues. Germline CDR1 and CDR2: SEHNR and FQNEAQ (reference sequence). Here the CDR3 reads CAGVNTNVEQFF. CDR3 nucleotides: TGTGCGGGGGTCAACACCAACGTTGAGCAGTTCTTC.

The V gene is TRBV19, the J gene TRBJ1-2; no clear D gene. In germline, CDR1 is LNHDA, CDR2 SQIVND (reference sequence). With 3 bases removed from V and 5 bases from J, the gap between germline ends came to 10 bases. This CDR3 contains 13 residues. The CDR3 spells CASSIDDDYGYTF. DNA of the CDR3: TGTGCCAGTAGTATTGATGACGATTATGGCTACACCTTC.

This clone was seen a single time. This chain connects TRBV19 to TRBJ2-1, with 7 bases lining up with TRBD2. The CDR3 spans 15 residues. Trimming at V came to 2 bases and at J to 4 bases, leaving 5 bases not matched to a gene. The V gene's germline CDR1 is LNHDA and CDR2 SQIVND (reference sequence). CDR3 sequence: CASSILAEEYNEQFF. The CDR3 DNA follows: TGTGCCAGTAGTATACTAGCGGAAGAATACAATGAGCAGTTCTTC.

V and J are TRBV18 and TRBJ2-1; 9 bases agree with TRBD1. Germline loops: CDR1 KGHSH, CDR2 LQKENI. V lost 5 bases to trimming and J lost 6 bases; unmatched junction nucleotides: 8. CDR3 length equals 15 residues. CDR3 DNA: TGTGCCAGCTCAACTCGGGACAGGGATGTCAATGAGCAGTTCTTC. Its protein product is CASSTRDRDVNEQFF.

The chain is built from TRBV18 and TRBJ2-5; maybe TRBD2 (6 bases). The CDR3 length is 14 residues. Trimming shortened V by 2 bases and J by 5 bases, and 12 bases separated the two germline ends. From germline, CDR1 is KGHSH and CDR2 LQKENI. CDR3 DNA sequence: TGTGCCAGCTCACCATCGGGGGAACGGGAGACCCAGTACTTC. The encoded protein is CASSPSGERETQYF.

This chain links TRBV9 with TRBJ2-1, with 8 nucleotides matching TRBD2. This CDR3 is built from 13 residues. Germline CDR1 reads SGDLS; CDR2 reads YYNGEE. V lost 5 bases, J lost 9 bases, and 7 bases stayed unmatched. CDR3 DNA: TGTGCCAGCAGTGCGAGCGGGAGTGGTGAGCAGTTCTTC. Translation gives CASSASGSGEQFF.

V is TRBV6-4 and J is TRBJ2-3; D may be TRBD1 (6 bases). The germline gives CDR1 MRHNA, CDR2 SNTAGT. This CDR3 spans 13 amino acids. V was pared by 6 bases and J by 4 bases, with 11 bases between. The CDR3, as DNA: TGTGCCAGCAGCAGGGGTGAGCCAGATACGCAGTATTTT. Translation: CASSRGEPDTQYF.

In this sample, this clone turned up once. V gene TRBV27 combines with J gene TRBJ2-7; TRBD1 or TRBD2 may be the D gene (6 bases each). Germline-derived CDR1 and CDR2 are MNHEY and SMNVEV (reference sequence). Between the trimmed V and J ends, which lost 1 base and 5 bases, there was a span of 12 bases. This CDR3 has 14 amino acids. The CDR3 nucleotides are TGTGCCAGCAGTTTATTGGGGGGCTATAACGAGCAGTACTTC. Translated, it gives CASSLLGGYNEQYF.

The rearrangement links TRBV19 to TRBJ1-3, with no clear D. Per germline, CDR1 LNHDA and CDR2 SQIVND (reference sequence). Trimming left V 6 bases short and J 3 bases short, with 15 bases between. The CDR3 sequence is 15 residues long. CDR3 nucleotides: TGTGCCAGTAGCAAGCCTTGGGCTGGTGGAAACACCATATATTTT. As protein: CASSKPWAGGNTIYF.

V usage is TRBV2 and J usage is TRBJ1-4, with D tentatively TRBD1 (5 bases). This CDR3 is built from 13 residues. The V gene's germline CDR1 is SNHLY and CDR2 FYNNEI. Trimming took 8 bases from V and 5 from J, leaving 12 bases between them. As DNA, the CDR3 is TGTGCCAGCGGGGACCGAAGAAATGAAAAACTGTTTTTT. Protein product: CASGDRRNEKLFF.

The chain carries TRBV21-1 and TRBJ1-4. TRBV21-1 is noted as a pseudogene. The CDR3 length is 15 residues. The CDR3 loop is CASSQPRATNEKLFF. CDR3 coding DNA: TGTGCCAGCAGCCAGCCAAGGGCAACTAATGAAAAACTGTTTTTT.

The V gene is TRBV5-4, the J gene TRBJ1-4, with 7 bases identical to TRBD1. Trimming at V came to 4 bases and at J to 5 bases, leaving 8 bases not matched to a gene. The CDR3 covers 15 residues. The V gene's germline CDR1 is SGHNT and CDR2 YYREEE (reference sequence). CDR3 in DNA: TGTGCCAGCAGCCTTAGGGACAGCGGAAATGAAAAACTGTTTTTT. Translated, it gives CASSLRDSGNEKLFF.

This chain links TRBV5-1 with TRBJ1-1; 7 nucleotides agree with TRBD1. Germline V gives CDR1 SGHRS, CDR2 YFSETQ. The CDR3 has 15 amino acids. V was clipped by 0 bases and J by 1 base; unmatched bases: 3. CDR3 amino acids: CASSLVGTENTEAFF. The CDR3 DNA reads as TGCGCCAGCAGCTTGGTGGGGACAGAGAACACTGAAGCTTTCTTT.

The CDR3 DNA is TGTGCCAGCAGCGTCACTGGGTGGGGGACAGGGGTCACCGGGGAGCTGTTTTTT. This sequence encodes CASSVTGWGTGVTGELFF. The chain joins TRBV9 to TRBJ2-2; TRBD1 aligns across 10 bases. Germline V gene data show CDR1 as SGDLS and CDR2 as YYNGEE. J gave up 4 bases and V 2 bases, and 11 bases lay outside the gene matches. This CDR3 region has 18 residues.

CDR3: CASSPRTQGYNQPQHF. CDR3 nucleotide sequence: TGTGCCAGCAGCCCCAGAACCCAGGGGTACAATCAGCCCCAGCATTTT. This chain links TRBV6-6 with TRBJ1-5; the D gene is possibly TRBD1 (6 bases). V dropped 6 bases and J dropped 3 bases, with 18 bases sitting between them. Germline V gene data show CDR1 as MNHNY and CDR2 as SVGAGI (reference sequence). This CDR3 comprises 16 residues.

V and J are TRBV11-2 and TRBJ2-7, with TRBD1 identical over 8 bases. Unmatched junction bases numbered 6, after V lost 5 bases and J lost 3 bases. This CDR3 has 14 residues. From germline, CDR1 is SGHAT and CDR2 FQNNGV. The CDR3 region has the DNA TGTGCCAGCAGCCTAAGACAGGGGTACTACGAGCAGTACTTC. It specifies CASSLRQGYYEQYF. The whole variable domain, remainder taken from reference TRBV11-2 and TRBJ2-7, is EAGVAQSPRYKIIEKRQSVAFWCNPISGHATLYWYQQILGQGPKLLIQFQNNGVVDDSQLPKDRFSAERLKGVDSTLKIQPAKLEDSAVYLCASSLRQGYYEQYFGPGTRLTVT.

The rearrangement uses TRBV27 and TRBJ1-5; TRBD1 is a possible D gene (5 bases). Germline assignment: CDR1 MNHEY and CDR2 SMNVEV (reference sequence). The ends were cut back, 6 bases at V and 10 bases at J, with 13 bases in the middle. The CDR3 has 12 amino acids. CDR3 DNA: TGTGCCAGCAGCGCCCGCCAGGGTCCCCAGCATTTT. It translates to CASSARQGPQHF.

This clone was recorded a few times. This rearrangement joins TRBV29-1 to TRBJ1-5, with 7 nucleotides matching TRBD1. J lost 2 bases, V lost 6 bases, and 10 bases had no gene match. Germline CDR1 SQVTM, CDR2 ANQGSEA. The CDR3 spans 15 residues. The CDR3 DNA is TGCAGCGTCACACAGGGGTTAAGTGGCAATCAGCCCCAGCATTTT. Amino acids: CSVTQGLSGNQPQHF.

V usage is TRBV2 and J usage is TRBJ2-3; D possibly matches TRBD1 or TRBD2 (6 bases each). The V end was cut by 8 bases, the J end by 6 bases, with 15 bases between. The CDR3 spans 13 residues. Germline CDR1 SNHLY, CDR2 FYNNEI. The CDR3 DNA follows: TGTGCCAGCCGACGGGAGAGGGGGGATACGCAGTATTTT. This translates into CASRRERGDTQYF.

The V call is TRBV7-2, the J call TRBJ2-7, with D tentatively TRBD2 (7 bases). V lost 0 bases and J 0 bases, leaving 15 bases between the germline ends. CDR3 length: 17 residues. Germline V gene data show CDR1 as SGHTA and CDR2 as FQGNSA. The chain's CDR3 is CASSLARGGLSSYEQYF. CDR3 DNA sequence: TGTGCCAGCAGCTTAGCGAGGGGGGGACTGTCCTCCTACGAGCAGTACTTC.

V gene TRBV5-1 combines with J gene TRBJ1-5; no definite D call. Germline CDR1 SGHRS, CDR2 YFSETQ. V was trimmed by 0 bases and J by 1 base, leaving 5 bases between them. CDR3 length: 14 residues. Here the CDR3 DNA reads TGCGCCAGCAGCTTGGGGCAGAGCAATCAGCCCCAGCATTTT. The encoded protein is CASSLGQSNQPQHF.

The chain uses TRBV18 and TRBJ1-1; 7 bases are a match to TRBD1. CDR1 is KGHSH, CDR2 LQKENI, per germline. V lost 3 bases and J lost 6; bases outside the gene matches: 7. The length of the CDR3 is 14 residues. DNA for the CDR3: TGTGCCAGCTCACCTTCGGCAGGGGGGCCTGAAGCTTTCTTT. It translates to CASSPSAGGPEAFF.

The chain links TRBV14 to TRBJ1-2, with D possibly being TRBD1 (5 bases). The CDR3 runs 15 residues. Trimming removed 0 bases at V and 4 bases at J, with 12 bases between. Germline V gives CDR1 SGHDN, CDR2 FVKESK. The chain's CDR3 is CASSQEIATVYGYTF. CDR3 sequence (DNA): TGTGCCAGCAGCCAAGAGATTGCGACAGTCTATGGCTACACCTTC.

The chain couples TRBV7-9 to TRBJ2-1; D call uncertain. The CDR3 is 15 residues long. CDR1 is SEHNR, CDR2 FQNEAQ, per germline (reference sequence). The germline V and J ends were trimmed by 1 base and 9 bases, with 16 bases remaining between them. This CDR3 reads CASSLGAVATGEQFF. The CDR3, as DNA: TGTGCCAGCAGCTTAGGTGCAGTAGCCACGGGTGAGCAGTTCTTC.

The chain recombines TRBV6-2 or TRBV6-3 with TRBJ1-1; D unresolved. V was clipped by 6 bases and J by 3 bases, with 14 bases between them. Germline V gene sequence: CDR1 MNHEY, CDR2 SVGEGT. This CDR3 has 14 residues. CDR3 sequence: CASSIVGTDTEAFF. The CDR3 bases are TGTGCCAGCAGCATCGTAGGCACCGACACTGAAGCTTTCTTT.